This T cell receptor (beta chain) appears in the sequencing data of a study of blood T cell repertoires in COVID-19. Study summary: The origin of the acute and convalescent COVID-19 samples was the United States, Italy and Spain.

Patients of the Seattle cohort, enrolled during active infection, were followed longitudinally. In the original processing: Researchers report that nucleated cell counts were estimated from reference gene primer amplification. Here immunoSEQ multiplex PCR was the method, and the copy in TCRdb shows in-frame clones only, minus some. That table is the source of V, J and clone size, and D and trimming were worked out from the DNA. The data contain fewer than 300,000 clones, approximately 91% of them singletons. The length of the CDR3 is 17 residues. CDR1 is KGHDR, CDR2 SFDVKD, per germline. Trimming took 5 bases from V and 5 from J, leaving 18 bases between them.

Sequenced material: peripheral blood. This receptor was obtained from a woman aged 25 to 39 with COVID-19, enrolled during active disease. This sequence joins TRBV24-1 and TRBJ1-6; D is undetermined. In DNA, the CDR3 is TGTGCCACCAGTGTCCTGAGTACGGGGTTAAATAATTCACCCCTCCACTTT. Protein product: CATSVLSTGLNNSPLHF.